This entry is about one TCR beta chain. What it recognizes is unknown. A clone one base away is much larger, so this may be a read error. Since the CDR3 does not end with the conserved phenylalanine or tryptophan, this likely comes from a read error. Axillary draining lymph nodes of breast cancer patients supplied the node samples. This CDR3 region has 11 residues. Trimming removed 5 bases from V and 6 bases from J, with 6 bases in between. The record originates from a study of breast tumors, draining lymph nodes, adjacent tissues. Study conclusions and caveats: Findings are consistent with lymph node origin and intratumoral expansion of most tumor T cells.

TCRdb re-called the multiplex PCR reads through MiXCR, storing one row per CDR3 protein. The sample lists 200,000 or so distinct CDR3 sequences, approximately 33% seen once, with approximately 4.5% in the top ten. The sequence derives from a female donor with breast cancer. Some clones in this sample may be carry-over from other donors' samples. The chain joins TRBV12-3 or TRBV12-4 to TRBJ2-3; D remains unclear. The sample comprised axillary lymph node tissue. The CDR3 nucleotides are TGTGCCAGCAGTCGGCAGGATACGCAGTATCTT. Its protein product is CASSRQDTQYL.